This T cell receptor (beta chain) was captured by sequencing in a study of T-cell memory formation after mild COVID-19. A remark on this clonotype: Its antigen is undetermined.

TCRdb recomputed calls from the 5' RACE reads with MiXCR, one row per CDR3 protein. The sample consists of about 540,000 distinct CDR3 sequences, about a fifth of them appearing once. The CDR3 is 13 amino acids. Losses at the gene ends were 3 bases for V and 2 bases for J; bases not matched to a gene: 1. The germline CDR1 and CDR2 sequences are DFQATT and SNEGSKA (reference sequence). Whole-study results and caveats: Clones shrinking between day 15 and 85 showed a balanced CD4/CD8 split, and those that grew later tilted toward CD4+. CD4+ contracting clones were found mainly in CM and EM, and CD8+ ones in EMRA.

This receptor was identified in an adult woman who had mild COVID-19 (a few samples of this study predate the infection). Cell type and time point are not known. Material: PBMCs or a T cell subset sorted from them (not recorded which). This chain uses TRBV20-1 with TRBJ1-5; 7 bases map to TRBD1. CDR3 protein: CSASGQGNQPQHF. CDR3 DNA: TGCAGTGCTAGTGGACAGGGCAATCAGCCCCAGCATTTT.